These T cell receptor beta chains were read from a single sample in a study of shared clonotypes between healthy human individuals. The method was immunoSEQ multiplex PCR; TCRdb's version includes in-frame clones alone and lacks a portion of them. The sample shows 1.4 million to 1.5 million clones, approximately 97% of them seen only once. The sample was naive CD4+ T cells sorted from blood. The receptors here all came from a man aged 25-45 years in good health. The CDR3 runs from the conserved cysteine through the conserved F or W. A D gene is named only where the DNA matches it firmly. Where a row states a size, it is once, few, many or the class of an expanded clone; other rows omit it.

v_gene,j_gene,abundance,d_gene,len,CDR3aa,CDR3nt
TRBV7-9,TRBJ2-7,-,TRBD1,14,CASSFGTVSYEQYF,TGTGCCAGCAGCTTTGGGACAGTCTCCTACGAGCAGTACTTC
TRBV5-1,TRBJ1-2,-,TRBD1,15,CASSFLQGALGGYTF,TGCGCCAGCAGCTTCCTACAGGGGGCACTAGGTGGCTACACCTTC
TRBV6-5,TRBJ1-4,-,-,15,CASSYSTGMEEKLFF,TGTGCCAGCAGTTACTCAACCGGGATGGAGGAAAAACTGTTTTTT
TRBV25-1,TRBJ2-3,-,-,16,CASSRTGRGSTDTQYF,TGTGCCAGCAGTCGTACGGGACGGGGATCCACAGATACGCAGTATTTT
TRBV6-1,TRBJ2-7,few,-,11,CASTPGYEQYF,TGTGCCAGCACCCCGGGCTACGAGCAGTACTTC
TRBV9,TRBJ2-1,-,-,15,CASSETWGVYNEQFF,TGTGCCAGCAGCGAAACCTGGGGAGTCTACAATGAGCAGTTCTTC
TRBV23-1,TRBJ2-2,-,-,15,CASSHPHSATGELFF,TGCGCCAGCAGTCATCCCCACTCGGCCACCGGGGAGCTGTTTTTT
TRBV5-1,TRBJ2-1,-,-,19,CASSLYKGQFQRASNEQFF,TGCGCCAGCAGCCTCTACAAGGGGCAGTTTCAGCGGGCCTCCAATGAGCAGTTCTTC
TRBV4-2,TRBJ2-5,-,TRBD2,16,CASSQGVQAGEETQYF,TGTGCCAGCAGCCAAGGGGTTCAGGCGGGGGAAGAGACCCAGTACTTC
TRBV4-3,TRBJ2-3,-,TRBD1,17,CASSQYRQGFFLDTQYF,TGCGCCAGCAGCCAGTATAGACAGGGGTTTTTTTTGGATACGCAGTATTTT
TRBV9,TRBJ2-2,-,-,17,CASSVVSGGLVHGELFF,TGTGCCAGCAGCGTAGTAAGCGGTGGGCTAGTGCACGGGGAGCTGTTTTTT
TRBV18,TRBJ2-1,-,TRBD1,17,CASSPSFTGQGSNEQFF,TGTGCCAGCTCACCATCATTTACGGGACAGGGGAGCAATGAGCAGTTCTTC
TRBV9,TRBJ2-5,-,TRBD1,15,CASSWGQGAQETQYF,TGTGCCAGCTCGTGGGGACAGGGGGCCCAAGAGACCCAGTACTTC
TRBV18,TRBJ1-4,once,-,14,CASSPATGNEKLFF,TGTGCCAGCTCACCGGCCACAGGGAATGAAAAACTGTTTTTT
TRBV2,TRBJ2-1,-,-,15,CASSERLASGNEQFF,TGTGCCAGCAGTGAGAGATTAGCGTCGGGGAATGAGCAGTTCTTC
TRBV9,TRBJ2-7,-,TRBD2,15,CASSRASGTGYEQYF,TGTGCCAGCAGCCGGGCTAGCGGGACCGGCTACGAGCAGTACTTC
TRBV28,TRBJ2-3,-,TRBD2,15,CASSLFAGVRDTQYF,TGTGCCAGCAGTTTATTTGCGGGAGTCAGGGATACGCAGTATTTT
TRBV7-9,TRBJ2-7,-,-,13,CASSVGTFYEQYF,TGTGCCAGCTCCGTAGGGACGTTCTACGAGCAGTACTTC
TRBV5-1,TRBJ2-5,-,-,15,CASSLSRGMGETQYF,TGCGCCAGCAGCTTGAGTCGCGGGATGGGTGAGACCCAGTACTTC
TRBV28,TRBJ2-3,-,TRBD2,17,CASSSASTSGIVNTQYF,TGTGCCAGCAGTTCTGCCTCGACTAGCGGGATCGTAAATACGCAGTATTTT
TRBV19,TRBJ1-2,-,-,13,CASSKGTVYGYTF,TGTGCCAGTAGTAAGGGGACGGTCTATGGCTACACCTTC
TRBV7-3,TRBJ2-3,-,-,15,CASSFTNGSGDTQYF,TGTGCCAGCAGCTTTACAAACGGGAGCGGCGATACGCAGTATTTT
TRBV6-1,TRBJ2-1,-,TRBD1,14,CASTAGQAYNEQFF,TGTGCCAGCACCGCCGGACAGGCTTACAATGAGCAGTTCTTC
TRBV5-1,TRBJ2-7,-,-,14,CASSYWDSPYEQYF,TGCGCCAGCAGCTATTGGGACTCTCCCTACGAGCAGTACTTC
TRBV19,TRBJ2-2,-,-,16,CASSIRGTSNTGELFF,TGTGCCAGTAGTATTAGAGGGACATCGAACACCGGGGAGCTGTTTTTT
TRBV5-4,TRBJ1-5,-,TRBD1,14,CASSLDRGGQPQHF,TGTGCCAGCAGCTTGGACAGGGGGGGGCAGCCCCAGCATTTT